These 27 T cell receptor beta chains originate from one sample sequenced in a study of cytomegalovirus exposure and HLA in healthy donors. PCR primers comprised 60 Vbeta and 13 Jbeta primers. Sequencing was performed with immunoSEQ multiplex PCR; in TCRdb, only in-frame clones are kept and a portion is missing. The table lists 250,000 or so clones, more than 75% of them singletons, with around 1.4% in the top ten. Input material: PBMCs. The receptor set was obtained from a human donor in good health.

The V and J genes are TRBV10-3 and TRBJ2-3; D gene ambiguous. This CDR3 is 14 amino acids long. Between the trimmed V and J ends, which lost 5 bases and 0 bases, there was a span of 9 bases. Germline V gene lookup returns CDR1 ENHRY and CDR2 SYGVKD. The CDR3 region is CAISPAVSTDTQYF. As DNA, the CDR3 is TGTGCCATCAGTCCGGCGGTGAGCACAGATACGCAGTATTTT.

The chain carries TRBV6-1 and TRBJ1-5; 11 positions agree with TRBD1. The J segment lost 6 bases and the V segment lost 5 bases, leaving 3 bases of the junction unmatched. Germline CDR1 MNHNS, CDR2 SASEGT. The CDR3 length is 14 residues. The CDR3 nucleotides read TGTGCCAGCAGTACGGACAGGGGGCTTCAGCCCCAGCATTTT. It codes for CASSTDRGLQPQHF.

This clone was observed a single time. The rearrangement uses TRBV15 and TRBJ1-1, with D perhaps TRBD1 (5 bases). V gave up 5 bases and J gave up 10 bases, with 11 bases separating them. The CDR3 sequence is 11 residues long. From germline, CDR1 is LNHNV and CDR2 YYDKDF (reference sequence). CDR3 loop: CATSHQGGAFF. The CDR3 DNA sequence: TGTGCCACCAGCCACCAGGGAGGAGCTTTCTTT.

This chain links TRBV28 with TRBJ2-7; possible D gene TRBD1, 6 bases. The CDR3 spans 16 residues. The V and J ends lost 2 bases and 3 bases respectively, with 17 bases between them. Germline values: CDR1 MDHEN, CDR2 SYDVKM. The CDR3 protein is CASSLGAGAGLYEQYF. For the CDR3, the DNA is TGTGCCAGCAGTTTAGGGGCAGGGGCCGGGCTCTACGAGCAGTACTTC.

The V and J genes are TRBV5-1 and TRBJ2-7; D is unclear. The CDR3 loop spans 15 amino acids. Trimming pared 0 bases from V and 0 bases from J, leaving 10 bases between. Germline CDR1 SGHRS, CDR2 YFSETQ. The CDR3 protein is CASSLDSSYSYEQYF. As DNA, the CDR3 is TGCGCCAGCAGCTTGGACAGCTCCTACTCCTACGAGCAGTACTTC.

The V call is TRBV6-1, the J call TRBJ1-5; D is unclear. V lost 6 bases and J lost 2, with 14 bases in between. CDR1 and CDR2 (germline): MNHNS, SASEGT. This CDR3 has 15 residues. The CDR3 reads CASRSGVGGNQPQHF. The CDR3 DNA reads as TGTGCCAGCAGGTCCGGGGTGGGTGGCAATCAGCCCCAGCATTTT.

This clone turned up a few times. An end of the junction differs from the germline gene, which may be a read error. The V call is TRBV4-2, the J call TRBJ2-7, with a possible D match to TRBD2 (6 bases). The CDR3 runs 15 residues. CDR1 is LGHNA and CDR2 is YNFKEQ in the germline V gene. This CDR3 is CASRQGGELGGEQYF. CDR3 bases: TGTGCCAGCAGGCAAGGTGGTGAGCTCGGGGGCGAGCAGTACTTC.

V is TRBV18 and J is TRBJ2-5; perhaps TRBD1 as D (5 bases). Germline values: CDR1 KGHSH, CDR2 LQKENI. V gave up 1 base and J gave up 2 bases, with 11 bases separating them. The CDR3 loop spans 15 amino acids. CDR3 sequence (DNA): TGTGCCAGCTCACCACAAGGGGCAACTCAAGAGACCCAGTACTTC. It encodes CASSPQGATQETQYF.

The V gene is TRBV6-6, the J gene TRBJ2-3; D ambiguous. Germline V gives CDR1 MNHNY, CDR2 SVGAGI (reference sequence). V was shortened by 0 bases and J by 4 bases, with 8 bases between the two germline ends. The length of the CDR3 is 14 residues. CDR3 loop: CASSYSGRSDTQYF. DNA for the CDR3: TGTGCCAGCAGTTACTCCGGTCGATCAGATACGCAGTATTTT.

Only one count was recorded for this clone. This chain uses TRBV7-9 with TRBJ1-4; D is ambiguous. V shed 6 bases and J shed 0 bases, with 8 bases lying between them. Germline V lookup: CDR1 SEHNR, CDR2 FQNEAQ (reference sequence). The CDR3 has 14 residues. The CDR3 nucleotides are TGTGCCAGCAGTTGGACTGCAACTAATGAAAAACTGTTTTTT. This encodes CASSWTATNEKLFF.

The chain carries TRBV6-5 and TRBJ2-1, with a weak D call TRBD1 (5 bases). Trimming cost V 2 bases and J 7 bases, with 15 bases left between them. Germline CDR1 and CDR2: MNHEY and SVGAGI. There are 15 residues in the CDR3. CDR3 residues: CASSYGQGGLNEQFF. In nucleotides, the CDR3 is TGTGCCAGCAGTTACGGCCAGGGTGGTTTGAATGAGCAGTTCTTC.

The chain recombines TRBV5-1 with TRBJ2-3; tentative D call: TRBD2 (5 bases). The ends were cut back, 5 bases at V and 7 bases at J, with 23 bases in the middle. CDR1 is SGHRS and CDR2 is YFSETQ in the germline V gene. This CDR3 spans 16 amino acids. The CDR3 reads CASSSPGSSEMNTQYF. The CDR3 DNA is TGCGCCAGCAGTTCACCGGGATCATCTGAGATGAATACGCAGTATTTT.

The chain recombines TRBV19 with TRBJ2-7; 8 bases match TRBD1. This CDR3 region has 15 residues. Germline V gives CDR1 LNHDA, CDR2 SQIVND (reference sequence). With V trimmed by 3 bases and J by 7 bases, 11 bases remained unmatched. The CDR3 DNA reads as TGTGCCAGTAGTATCCCGCACAGGGGGAGAGGGGAGCAGTACTTC. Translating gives CASSIPHRGRGEQYF. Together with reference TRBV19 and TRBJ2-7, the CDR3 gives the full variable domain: DGGITQSPKYLFRKEGQNVTLSCEQNLNHDAMYWYRQDPGQGLRLIYYSQIVNDFQKGDIAEGYSVSREKKESFPLTVTSAQKNPTAFYLCASSIPHRGRGEQYFGPGTRLTVT.

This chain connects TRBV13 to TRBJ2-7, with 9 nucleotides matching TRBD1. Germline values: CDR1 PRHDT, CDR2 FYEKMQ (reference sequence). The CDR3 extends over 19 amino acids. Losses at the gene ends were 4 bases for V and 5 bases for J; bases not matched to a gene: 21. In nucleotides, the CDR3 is TGTGCCAGCAGCTCCCTTACTGGGGGTGTCGGGACAGGGAGGCACGAGCAGTACTTC. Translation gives CASSSLTGGVGTGRHEQYF.

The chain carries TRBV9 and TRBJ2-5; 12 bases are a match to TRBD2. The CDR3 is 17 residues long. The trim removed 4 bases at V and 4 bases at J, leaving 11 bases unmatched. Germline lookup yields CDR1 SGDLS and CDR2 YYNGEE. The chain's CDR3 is CASSSRLAGDYVETQYF. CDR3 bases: TGTGCCAGCAGCTCTCGACTAGCGGGAGACTATGTAGAGACCCAGTACTTC.

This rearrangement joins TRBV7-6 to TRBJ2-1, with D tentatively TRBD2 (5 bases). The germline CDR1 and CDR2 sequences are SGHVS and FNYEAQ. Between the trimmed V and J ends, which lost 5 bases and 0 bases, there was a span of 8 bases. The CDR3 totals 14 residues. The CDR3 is CASSRGPSYNEQFF. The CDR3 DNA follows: TGTGCCAGCAGCCGAGGGCCCTCCTACAATGAGCAGTTCTTC.

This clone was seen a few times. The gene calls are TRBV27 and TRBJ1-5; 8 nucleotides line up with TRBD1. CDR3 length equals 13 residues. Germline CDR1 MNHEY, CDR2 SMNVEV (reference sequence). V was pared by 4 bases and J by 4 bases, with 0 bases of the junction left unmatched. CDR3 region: CASSWDRNQPQHF. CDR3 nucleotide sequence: TGTGCCAGCAGTTGGGACAGGAATCAGCCCCAGCATTTT.

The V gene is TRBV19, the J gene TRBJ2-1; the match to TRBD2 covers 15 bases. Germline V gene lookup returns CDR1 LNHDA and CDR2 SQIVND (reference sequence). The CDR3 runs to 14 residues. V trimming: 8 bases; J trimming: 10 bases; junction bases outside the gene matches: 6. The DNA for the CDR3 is TGTGCCAGTCGGACTAGCGGGAGGGCCGGGGAGCAGTTCTTC. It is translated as CASRTSGRAGEQFF. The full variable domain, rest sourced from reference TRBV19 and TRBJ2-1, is DGGITQSPKYLFRKEGQNVTLSCEQNLNHDAMYWYRQDPGQGLRLIYYSQIVNDFQKGDIAEGYSVSREKKESFPLTVTSAQKNPTAFYLCASRTSGRAGEQFFGPGTRLTVL.

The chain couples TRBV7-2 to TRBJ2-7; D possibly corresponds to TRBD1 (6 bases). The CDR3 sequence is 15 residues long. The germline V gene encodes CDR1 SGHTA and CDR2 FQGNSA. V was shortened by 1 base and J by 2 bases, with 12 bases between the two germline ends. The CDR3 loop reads CASSLDRVEAYEQYF. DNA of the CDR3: TGTGCCAGCAGCTTAGACAGGGTAGAGGCCTACGAGCAGTACTTC. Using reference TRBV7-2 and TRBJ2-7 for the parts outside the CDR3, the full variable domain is GAGVSQSPSNKVTEKGKDVELRCDPISGHTALYWYRQSLGQGLEFLIYFQGNSAPDKSGLPSDRFSAERTGGSVSTLTIQRTQQEDSAVYLCASSLDRVEAYEQYFGPGTRLTVT.

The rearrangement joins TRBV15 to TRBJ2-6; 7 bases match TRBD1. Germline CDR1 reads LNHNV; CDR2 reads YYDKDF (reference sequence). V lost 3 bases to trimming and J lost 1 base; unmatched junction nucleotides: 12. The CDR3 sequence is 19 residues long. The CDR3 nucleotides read TGTGCCACCAGCAGGGAAATAGGGGGCCTGGTTTCTGGGGCCAACGTCCTGACTTTC. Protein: CATSREIGGLVSGANVLTF.

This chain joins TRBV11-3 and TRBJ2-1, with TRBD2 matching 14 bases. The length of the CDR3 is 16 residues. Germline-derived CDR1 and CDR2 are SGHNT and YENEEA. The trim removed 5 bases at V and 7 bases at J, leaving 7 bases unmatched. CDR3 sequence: CASSRMGTSGSNEQFF. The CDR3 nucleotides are TGTGCCAGCAGCCGCATGGGGACTAGCGGGAGTAATGAGCAGTTCTTC.

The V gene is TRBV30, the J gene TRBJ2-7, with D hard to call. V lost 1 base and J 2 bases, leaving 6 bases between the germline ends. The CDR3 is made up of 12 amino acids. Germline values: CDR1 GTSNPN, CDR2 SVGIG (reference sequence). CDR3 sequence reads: CAWSESPYEQYF. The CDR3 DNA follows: TGTGCCTGGAGTGAGAGCCCCTACGAGCAGTACTTC.

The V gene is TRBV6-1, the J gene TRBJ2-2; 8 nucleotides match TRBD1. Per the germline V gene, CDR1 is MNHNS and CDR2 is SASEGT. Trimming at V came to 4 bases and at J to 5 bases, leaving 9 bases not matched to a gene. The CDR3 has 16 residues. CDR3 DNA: TGTGCCAGCAGTGTTAATATCAGGGGGCTAACCGGGGAGCTGTTTTTT. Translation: CASSVNIRGLTGELFF.

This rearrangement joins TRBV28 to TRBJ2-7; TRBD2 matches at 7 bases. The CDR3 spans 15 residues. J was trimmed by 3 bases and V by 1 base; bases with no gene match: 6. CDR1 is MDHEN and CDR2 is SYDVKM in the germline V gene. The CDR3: CASSLSAGVDYEQYF. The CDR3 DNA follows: TGTGCCAGCAGTTTATCTGCGGGAGTCGACTACGAGCAGTACTTC.

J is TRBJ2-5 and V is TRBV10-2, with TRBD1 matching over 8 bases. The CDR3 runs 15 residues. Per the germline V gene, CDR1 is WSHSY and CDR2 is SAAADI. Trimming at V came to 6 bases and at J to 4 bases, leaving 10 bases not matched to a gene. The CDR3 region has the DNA TGCGCCAGCAGCACGGGACAGGCGATCGGAGAGACCCAGTACTTC. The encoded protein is CASSTGQAIGETQYF.

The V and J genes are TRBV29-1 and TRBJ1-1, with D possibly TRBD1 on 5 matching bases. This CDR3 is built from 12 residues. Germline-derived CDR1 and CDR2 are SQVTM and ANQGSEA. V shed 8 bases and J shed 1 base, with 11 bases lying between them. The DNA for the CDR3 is TGCAGCTTCGACAGAACGAACACTGAAGCTTTCTTT. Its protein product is CSFDRTNTEAFF.

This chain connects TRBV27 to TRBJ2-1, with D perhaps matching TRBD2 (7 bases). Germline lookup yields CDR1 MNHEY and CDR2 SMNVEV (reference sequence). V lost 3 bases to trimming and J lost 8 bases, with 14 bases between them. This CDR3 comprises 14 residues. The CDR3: CASSLRGQPDEQFF. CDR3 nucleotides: TGTGCCAGCAGTTTGCGGGGGCAACCAGATGAGCAGTTCTTC.